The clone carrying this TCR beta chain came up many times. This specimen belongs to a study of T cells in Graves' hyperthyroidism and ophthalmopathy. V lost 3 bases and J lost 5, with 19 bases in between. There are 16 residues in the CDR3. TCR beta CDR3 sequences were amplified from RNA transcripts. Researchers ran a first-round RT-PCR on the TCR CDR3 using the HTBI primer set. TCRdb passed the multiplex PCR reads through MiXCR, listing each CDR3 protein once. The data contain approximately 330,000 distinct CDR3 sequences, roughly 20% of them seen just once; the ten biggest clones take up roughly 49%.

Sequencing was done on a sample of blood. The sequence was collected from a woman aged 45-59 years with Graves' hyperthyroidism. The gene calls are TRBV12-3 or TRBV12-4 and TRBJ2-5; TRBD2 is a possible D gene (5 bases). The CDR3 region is CASSLAGGPLRETQYF. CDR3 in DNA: TGTGCCAGCAGTTTGGCAGGAGGTCCCCTTAGGGAGACCCAGTACTTC.